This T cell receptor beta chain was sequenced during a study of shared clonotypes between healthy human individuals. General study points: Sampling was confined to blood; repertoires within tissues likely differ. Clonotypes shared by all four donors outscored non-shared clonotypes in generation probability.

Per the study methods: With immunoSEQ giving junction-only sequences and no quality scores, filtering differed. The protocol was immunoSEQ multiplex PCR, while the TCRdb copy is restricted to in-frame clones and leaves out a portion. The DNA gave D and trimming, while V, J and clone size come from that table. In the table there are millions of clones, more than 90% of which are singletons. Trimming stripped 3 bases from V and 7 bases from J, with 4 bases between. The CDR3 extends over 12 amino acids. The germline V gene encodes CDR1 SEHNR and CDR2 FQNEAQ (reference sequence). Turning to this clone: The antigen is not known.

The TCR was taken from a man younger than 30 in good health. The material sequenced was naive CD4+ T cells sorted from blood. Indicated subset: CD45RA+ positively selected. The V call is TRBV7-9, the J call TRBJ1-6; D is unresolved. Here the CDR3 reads CASSFTNSPLHF. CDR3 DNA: TGTGCCAGCAGCTTCACCAATTCACCCCTCCACTTT.